Presented here are 29 T cell receptor beta chains from one specimen sequenced in a study of cytomegalovirus exposure and HLA in healthy donors. The PCR was carried out with 60 Vbeta primers and 13 Jbeta primers. Sequenced by immunoSEQ multiplex PCR; TCRdb stores in-frame clones only, minus some. The sample has 130,000 or so clones, roughly 9.6% seen once. Sequencing was performed on PBMCs. The receptors shown here come from a woman between 40 and 55 years old in good health and CMV-seropositive.

This clone has more than one count but fewer than ten. The V gene is TRBV7-6, the J gene TRBJ2-5; D gene uncertain. V was trimmed by 0 bases and J by 4 bases, leaving 12 bases between them. Per germline, CDR1 SGHVS and CDR2 FNYEAQ. The CDR3 consists of 15 residues. Here the CDR3 reads CASSLARGPPETQYF. For the CDR3, the DNA is TGTGCCAGCAGCTTAGCGCGAGGTCCCCCAGAGACCCAGTACTTC.

The V gene is TRBV14, the J gene TRBJ2-1; 8 positions agree with TRBD2. With 1 base clipped from V and 4 bases from J, the junction kept 0 bases outside the gene matches. The CDR3 totals 14 residues. From germline, CDR1 is SGHDN and CDR2 FVKESK. This chain's CDR3 is CASSQGLAYNEQFF. The CDR3, as DNA: TGTGCCAGCAGCCAAGGACTAGCGTACAATGAGCAGTTCTTC. The full variable domain, completed using reference TRBV14 and TRBJ2-1, is EAGVTQFPSHSVIEKGQTVTLRCDPISGHDNLYWYRRVMGKEIKFLLHFVKESKQDESGMPNNRFLAERTGGTYSTLKVQPAELEDSGVYFCASSQGLAYNEQFFGPGTRLTVL.

The gene calls are TRBV5-1 and TRBJ1-5, with D perhaps TRBD1 (6 bases). The CDR3 runs to 15 residues. Germline V gives CDR1 SGHRS, CDR2 YFSETQ. Trimming took 0 bases from V and 6 from J, leaving 13 bases between them. CDR3 DNA: TGCGCCAGCAGCTTGGGAGGGGTAGGGGGTCAGCCCCAGCATTTT. Its translation: CASSLGGVGGQPQHF.

This clone was detected a few times. This chain uses TRBV5-4 with TRBJ1-1; 8 bases are a match to TRBD1. Trimming took 5 bases from V and 1 from J; bases not matched to a gene: 7. Germline CDR1 SGHNT, CDR2 YYREEE (reference sequence). This CDR3 is built from 15 residues. The CDR3 nucleotides are TGTGCCAGCAGAATGAACAGGGGGGAGAACACTGAAGCTTTCTTT. Its protein product is CASRMNRGENTEAFF. The full variable domain, its missing parts supplied by reference TRBV5-4 and TRBJ1-1, is ETGVTQSPTHLIKTRGQQVTLRCSSQSGHNTVSWYQQALGQGPQFIFQYYREEENGRGNFPPRFSGLQFPNYSSELNVNALELDDSALYLCASRMNRGENTEAFFGQGTRLTVV.

The chain links TRBV19 to TRBJ1-1; D unresolved. Trimming took 6 bases from V and 0 from J, leaving 8 bases between them. Per germline, CDR1 LNHDA and CDR2 SQIVND (reference sequence). The CDR3 length is 13 residues. CDR3 nucleotide sequence: TGTGCCAGTAGGACAAGTATGAACACTGAAGCTTTCTTT. Translating it yields CASRTSMNTEAFF.

V is TRBV6-1 and J is TRBJ1-1; 10 nucleotides align to TRBD1. Germline loops: CDR1 MNHNS, CDR2 SASEGT. Losses at the gene ends were 4 bases for V and 11 bases for J; bases not matched to a gene: 7. The CDR3 is made up of 13 amino acids. The CDR3 region has the DNA TGTGCCAGCAGTGGTTCCGGGACAGGGGTCGCTTTCTTT. Protein sequence: CASSGSGTGVAFF.

This clone appeared a few times. The rearrangement joins TRBV7-5 to TRBJ2-1; the D call TRBD2 from the table was never checked on the DNA. TRBV7-5 is listed as a pseudogene. This CDR3 is built from 11 residues. CDR3 bases: TGTGTCAGAAGCGAGAACAATGAGCAGTTCTTC. Translated: CVRSENNEQFF.

This clone was recorded a few times. The chain recombines TRBV18 with TRBJ2-5, with 10 bases identical to TRBD1. V dropped 3 bases and J dropped 4; count of bases not matched to a gene: 5. The CDR3 has 15 amino acids. Germline V gene lookup returns CDR1 KGHSH and CDR2 LQKENI. CDR3 bases: TGTGCCAGCTCACCGGGACAGGGGTGGCGAGAGACCCAGTACTTC. This gives the protein CASSPGQGWRETQYF.

The chain links TRBV19 to TRBJ1-5; no reliable D call. V lost 6 bases, J lost 9 bases, and 12 bases lay in between. The CDR3 covers 12 residues. Germline V lookup: CDR1 LNHDA, CDR2 SQIVND (reference sequence). The CDR3 region has the DNA TGTGCCAGTAGGGTCGGTCGGGGGCCCCAGCATTTT. Amino acid sequence: CASRVGRGPQHF.

Only a few counts were recorded for this clone. The CDR3 DNA reads TGTGCCAGCAGCGCGGGACAGGTCGGTACCGGGGAGCTGTTTTTT. It translates to CASSAGQVGTGELFF. This chain links TRBV5-8 with TRBJ2-2, with 8 bases matching TRBD1. J was trimmed by 5 bases and V by 4 bases; bases with no gene match: 7. The CDR3 covers 15 residues. In germline, CDR1 is SGHTS, CDR2 YDEGEE.

This clone came up a few times. The CDR3 coding sequence is TGTGCCAGCAGCACACAGGGGTGGACACCCCTCCACTTT. Amino acids: CASSTQGWTPLHF. This chain connects TRBV7-2 to TRBJ1-6, with 7 bases fitting TRBD1. The germline CDR1 and CDR2 sequences are SGHTA and FQGNSA. J was trimmed by 11 bases and V by 5 bases; bases with no gene match: 6. The CDR3 extends over 13 amino acids.

Only a few counts were recorded for this clone. The V gene is TRBV7-8, the J gene TRBJ1-2, with 10 bases that match TRBD1. Germline V gene sequence: CDR1 SGHVS, CDR2 FQNEAQ. CDR3 length equals 16 residues. The J segment lost 4 bases and the V segment lost 6 bases, leaving 11 bases of the junction unmatched. The CDR3 DNA reads as TGTGCCAGCAGTCCCCGGGACAGGGGATTTCGCTATGGCTACACCTTC. This translates into CASSPRDRGFRYGYTF.

Only a few counts were recorded for this clone. The chain links TRBV7-6 to TRBJ2-1; tentatively, D is TRBD2 (6 bases). The V end was cut by 5 bases, the J end by 1 base, with 12 bases between. Germline CDR1 reads SGHVS; CDR2 reads FNYEAQ. The CDR3 extends over 15 amino acids. The CDR3 loop reads CASSPSAGSYNEQFF. CDR3 DNA: TGTGCCAGCAGCCCGTCAGCGGGTTCCTACAATGAGCAGTTCTTC.

V and J are TRBV25-1 and TRBJ1-1; tentatively, D is TRBD1 (5 bases). The CDR3 consists of 15 residues. Germline V lookup: CDR1 MGHDK, CDR2 SYGVNS. Trimming stripped 1 base from V and 0 bases from J, with 9 bases between. CDR3 bases: TGTGCCAGCAGTGAATTGGGGGGGATGAACACTGAAGCTTTCTTT. Residues: CASSELGGMNTEAFF.

This clone came up a few times. The gene calls are TRBV10-3 and TRBJ2-3; TRBD1 aligns across 9 bases. The germline V gene has CDR1 ENHRY and CDR2 SYGVKD. The CDR3 covers 19 residues. Trimming at V came to 0 bases and at J to 1 base, leaving 11 bases not matched to a gene. CDR3 nucleotide sequence: TGTGCCATCAGTGAGTCTATGGACGGGACAGGGCTTGGCACAGATACGCAGTATTTT. Protein sequence: CAISESMDGTGLGTDTQYF.

Turning to this clone: This specimen includes other DNA sequences encoding the same CDR3. The chain uses TRBV7-9 and TRBJ1-2; 9 bases align to TRBD1. V shed 1 base and J 7 bases; nucleotides not matched to a gene: 4. The germline gives CDR1 SEHNR, CDR2 FQNEAQ (reference sequence). The CDR3 is 14 residues long. CDR3 amino acids: CASSLEGQGRGYTF. CDR3 sequence (DNA): TGTGCCAGCAGCTTAGAGGGACAGGGTCGTGGCTACACCTTC.

This clone showed up just a few times. The CDR3 DNA reads TGTGCCAGCTCACCTTCAGGGGATTCCTACGAGCAGTACTTC. It translates to CASSPSGDSYEQYF. This rearrangement joins TRBV18 to TRBJ2-7, with TRBD1 as a possible D gene (6 bases). CDR1 KGHSH and CDR2 LQKENI come from the germline V gene. This CDR3 spans 14 amino acids. Trimming took off 3 bases at V and 1 base at J, with 10 bases between the two ends.

V and J are TRBV7-6 and TRBJ2-3, with a weak D call TRBD1 (6 bases). This CDR3 has 13 residues. Deletions cut 6 bases from V and 4 bases from J, with 11 bases between. The germline V gene has CDR1 SGHVS and CDR2 FNYEAQ. CDR3 DNA: TGTGCCAGCAGGCCTACAGGGTCAGATACGCAGTATTTT. As protein: CASRPTGSDTQYF.

This clone showed up just a few times. This sequence joins TRBV5-1 and TRBJ2-3; TRBD2 matches at 7 bases. Germline CDR1 SGHRS, CDR2 YFSETQ. The CDR3 spans 16 residues. Germline trimming cut 4 bases from V and 1 base from J; bases unmatched to any gene: 9. CDR3 loop: CASSSLSGWGTDTQYF. The CDR3 bases are TGCGCCAGCAGCAGCCTTAGCGGGTGGGGCACAGATACGCAGTATTTT. The complete variable domain, with remaining parts taken from reference TRBV5-1 and TRBJ2-3, reads KAGVTQTPRYLIKTRGQQVTLSCSPISGHRSVSWYQQTPGQGLQFLFEYFSETQRNKGNFPGRFSGRQFSNSRSEMNVSTLELGDSALYLCASSSLSGWGTDTQYFGPGTRLTVL.

The sample holds a few counts of this clone. V and J are TRBV15 and TRBJ2-5; TRBD2 matches 8 bases. The V gene end was trimmed by 9 bases and the J gene end by 5 bases; junction bases not matched to a gene: 11. Germline V gene sequence: CDR1 LNHNV, CDR2 YYDKDF (reference sequence). This CDR3 contains 14 residues. This chain's CDR3 is CATTRGGESETQYF. Written as DNA, the CDR3 is TGTGCCACGACCCGGGGGGGCGAATCGGAGACCCAGTACTTC.

In the case of this clone: A read error may produce the germline difference seen at one junction end. This rearrangement joins TRBV6-6 to TRBJ2-3; 7 bases fit TRBD2. The CDR3 runs to 15 residues. Germline CDR1 and CDR2: MNHNY and SVGAGI (reference sequence). CDR3 sequence (DNA): TGCGCCAGCAGCCCCAGACTAGCCGGCACAGATACGCAGTATTTT. This translates into CASSPRLAGTDTQYF.

This clone was picked up a small number of times. J is TRBJ2-1 and V is TRBV6-1; 7 bases fit TRBD1. V was clipped by 6 bases and J by 7 bases; unmatched bases: 9. The CDR3 contains 14 residues. The germline V gene has CDR1 MNHNS and CDR2 SASEGT. The CDR3 loop reads CASRGPGGWNEQFF. CDR3 DNA: TGTGCCAGCAGGGGCCCAGGGGGTTGGAATGAGCAGTTCTTC.

The V gene is TRBV5-1, the J gene TRBJ2-1; maybe TRBD2 (5 bases). Germline CDR1 is SGHRS and CDR2 is YFSETQ. The CDR3 spans 15 residues. V was shortened by 1 base and J by 1 base, with 9 bases between the two germline ends. CDR3 in DNA: TGCGCCAGCAGCTTGACCGGGGAGTCCTACAATGAGCAGTTCTTC. This codes for CASSLTGESYNEQFF.

This clone has just a few counts. Written as DNA, the CDR3 is TGTGCCAGTGGGGGGGGGCTAAGAGGATCCTATGGGCAGTACTTC. Its translation is CASGGGLRGSYGQYF. The chain joins TRBV2 to TRBJ2-7; tentative D call: TRBD2 (7 bases). The germline V and J ends were trimmed by 9 bases and 9 bases, with 27 bases remaining between them. Germline V gene lookup returns CDR1 SNHLY and CDR2 FYNNEI. The CDR3 contains 15 residues.

The V call is TRBV2, the J call TRBJ2-5, with TRBD2 matching 8 bases. V was clipped by 6 bases and J by 3 bases; unmatched bases: 9. Germline V gene sequence: CDR1 SNHLY, CDR2 FYNNEI. CDR3 length: 15 amino acids. The CDR3 loop is CASRPQRGNKETQYF. CDR3 bases: TGTGCCAGCAGACCCCAGCGGGGGAACAAAGAGACCCAGTACTTC.

The J gene is TRBJ1-1, the V gene TRBV7-9; D gene unclear. The CDR3 is 13 amino acids. Between the trimmed V and J ends, which lost 4 bases and 1 base, there was a span of 7 bases. Germline lookup yields CDR1 SEHNR and CDR2 FQNEAQ (reference sequence). The CDR3, as DNA: TGTGCCAGCAGCTCCATCAGGAACACTGAAGCTTTCTTT. Amino acids: CASSSIRNTEAFF.

In its sample, this clone was seen a few times. V is TRBV19 and J is TRBJ2-7; D remains ambiguous. Germline CDR1 and CDR2: LNHDA and SQIVND (reference sequence). Trimming took 7 bases from V and 0 from J, leaving 13 bases between them. This CDR3 is 14 amino acids long. This CDR3 reads CASKEQIVSYEQYF. The CDR3 DNA is TGTGCCAGTAAGGAACAGATTGTCTCCTACGAGCAGTACTTC.

There are a few counts of this clone. The CDR3 is CASSGGQGRTDTQYF. CDR3 DNA: TGTGCCAGCAGCGGGGGACAGGGACGGACAGATACGCAGTATTTT. The chain couples TRBV7-3 to TRBJ2-3; 9 nucleotides agree with TRBD1. With 5 bases clipped from V and 3 bases from J, the junction kept 6 bases outside the gene matches. CDR1 is SGHTA and CDR2 is FQGTGA in the germline V gene. CDR3 length: 15 amino acids.

In its sample, this clone was seen a few times. The V and J genes are TRBV5-1 and TRBJ1-1; 8 positions match TRBD1. CDR3 length: 15 residues. CDR1 is SGHRS and CDR2 is YFSETQ in the germline V gene. The ends lost 4 bases at V and 4 bases at J; junction bases unmatched: 9. The CDR3 region is CASSDPTGGSTEAFF. CDR3 bases: TGCGCCAGCAGCGATCCCACAGGGGGTAGCACTGAAGCTTTCTTT.